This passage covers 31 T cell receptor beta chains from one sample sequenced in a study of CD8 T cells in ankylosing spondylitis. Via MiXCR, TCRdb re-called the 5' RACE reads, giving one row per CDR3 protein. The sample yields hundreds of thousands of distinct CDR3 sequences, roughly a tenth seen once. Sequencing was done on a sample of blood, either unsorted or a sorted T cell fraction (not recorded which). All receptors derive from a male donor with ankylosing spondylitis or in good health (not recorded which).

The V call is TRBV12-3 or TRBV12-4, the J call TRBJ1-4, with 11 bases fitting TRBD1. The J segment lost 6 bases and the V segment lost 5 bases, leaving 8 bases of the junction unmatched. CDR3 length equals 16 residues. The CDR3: CASSPGQGARYEKLFF. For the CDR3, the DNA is TGTGCCAGCAGTCCCGGACAGGGGGCGAGGTATGAAAAACTGTTTTTT.

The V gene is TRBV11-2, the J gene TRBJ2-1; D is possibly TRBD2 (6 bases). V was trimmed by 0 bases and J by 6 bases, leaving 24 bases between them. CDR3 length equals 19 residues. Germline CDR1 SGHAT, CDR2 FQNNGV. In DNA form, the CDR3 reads TGTGCCAGCAGCTTAGATCATCGGATTTCCGGCGGGGACGCCAATGAGCAGTTCTTC. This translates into CASSLDHRISGGDANEQFF.

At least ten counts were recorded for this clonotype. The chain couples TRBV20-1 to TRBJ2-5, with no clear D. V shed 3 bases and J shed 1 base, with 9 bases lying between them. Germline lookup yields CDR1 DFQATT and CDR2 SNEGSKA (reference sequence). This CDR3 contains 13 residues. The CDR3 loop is CSASSLRQETQYF. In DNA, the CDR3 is TGCAGTGCTAGTAGCCTACGCCAAGAGACCCAGTACTTC.

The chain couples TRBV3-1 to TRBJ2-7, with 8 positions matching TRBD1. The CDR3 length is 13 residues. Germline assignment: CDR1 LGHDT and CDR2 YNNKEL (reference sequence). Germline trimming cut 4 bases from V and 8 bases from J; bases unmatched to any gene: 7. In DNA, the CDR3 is TGTGCCAGCAGCCTGGGACAGGCGGGTCAGCAGTACTTC. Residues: CASSLGQAGQQYF.

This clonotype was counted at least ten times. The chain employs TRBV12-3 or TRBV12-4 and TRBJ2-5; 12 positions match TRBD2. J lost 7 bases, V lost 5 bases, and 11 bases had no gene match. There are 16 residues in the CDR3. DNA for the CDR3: TGTGCCAGCAGTCCGACTAGCGGGGGCCAGTTTGGGACCCAGTACTTC. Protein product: CASSPTSGGQFGTQYF.

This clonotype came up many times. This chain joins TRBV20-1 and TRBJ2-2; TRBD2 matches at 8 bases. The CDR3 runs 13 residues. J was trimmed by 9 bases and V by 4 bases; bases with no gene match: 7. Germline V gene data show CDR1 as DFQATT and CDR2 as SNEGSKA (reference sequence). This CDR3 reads CSANRGGAWELFF. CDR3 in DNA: TGCAGTGCTAATCGGGGGGGGGCCTGGGAGCTGTTTTTT.

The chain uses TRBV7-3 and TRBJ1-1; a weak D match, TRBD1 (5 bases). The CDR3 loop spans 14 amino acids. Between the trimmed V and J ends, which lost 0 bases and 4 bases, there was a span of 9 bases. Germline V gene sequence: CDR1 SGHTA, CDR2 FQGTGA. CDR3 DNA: TGTGCCAGCAGCTTAACAGGGACCGGCACTGAAGCTTTCTTT. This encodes CASSLTGTGTEAFF.

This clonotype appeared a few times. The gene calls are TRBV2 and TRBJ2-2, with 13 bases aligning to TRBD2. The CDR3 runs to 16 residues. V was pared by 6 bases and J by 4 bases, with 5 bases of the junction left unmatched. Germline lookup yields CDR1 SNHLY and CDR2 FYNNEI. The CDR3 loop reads CASRETSGGTTGELFF. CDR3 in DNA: TGTGCCAGCAGGGAGACTAGCGGGGGGACCACCGGGGAGCTGTTTTTT.

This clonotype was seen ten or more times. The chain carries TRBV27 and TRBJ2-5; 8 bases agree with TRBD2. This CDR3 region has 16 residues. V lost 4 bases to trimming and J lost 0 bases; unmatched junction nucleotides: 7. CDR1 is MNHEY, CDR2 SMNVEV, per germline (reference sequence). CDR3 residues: CASSSWVAGNQETQYF. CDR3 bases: TGTGCCAGCAGTTCCTGGGTAGCGGGGAACCAAGAGACCCAGTACTTC.

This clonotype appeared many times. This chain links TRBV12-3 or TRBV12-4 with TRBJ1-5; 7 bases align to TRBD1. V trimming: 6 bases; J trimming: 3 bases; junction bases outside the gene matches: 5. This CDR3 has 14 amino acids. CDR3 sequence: CASSRDSFNQPQHF. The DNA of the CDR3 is TGTGCCAGCAGCCGGGACAGCTTCAATCAGCCCCAGCATTTT.

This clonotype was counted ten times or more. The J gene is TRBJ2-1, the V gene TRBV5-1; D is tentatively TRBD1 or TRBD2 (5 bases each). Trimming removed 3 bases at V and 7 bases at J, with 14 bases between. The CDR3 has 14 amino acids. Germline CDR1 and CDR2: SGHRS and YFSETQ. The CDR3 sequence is CASSSGGLGNEQFF. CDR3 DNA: TGCGCCAGCAGCTCTGGGGGTCTTGGGAATGAGCAGTTCTTC.

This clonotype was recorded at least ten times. The CDR3 DNA follows: TGCAGTGCTAGCGGGTCGGCGGCAGAGACCCAGTACTTC. This sequence encodes CSASGSAAETQYF. The chain is built from TRBV20-1 and TRBJ2-5; D gene unclear. The CDR3 runs 13 residues. Germline lookup yields CDR1 DFQATT and CDR2 SNEGSKA (reference sequence). V lost 3 bases, J lost 4 bases, and 12 bases lay in between.

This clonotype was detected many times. CDR3: CSAPGTGGGETQYF. In DNA form, the CDR3 reads TGCAGTGCTCCCGGGACAGGGGGCGGTGAGACCCAGTACTTC. The chain couples TRBV20-1 to TRBJ2-5; the match to TRBD1 covers 12 bases. The junction had 6 bases not matched to a gene; V was cut back by 5 bases and J by 5 bases. The germline CDR1 and CDR2 sequences are DFQATT and SNEGSKA (reference sequence). The CDR3 runs 14 residues.

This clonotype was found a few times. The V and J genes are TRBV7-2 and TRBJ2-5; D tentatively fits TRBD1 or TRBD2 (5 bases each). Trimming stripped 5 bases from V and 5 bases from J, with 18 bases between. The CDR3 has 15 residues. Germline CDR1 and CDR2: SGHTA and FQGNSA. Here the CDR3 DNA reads TGTGCCAGCAGCCCCCCCGGGACCGGACTGGAGACCCAGTACTTC. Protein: CASSPPGTGLETQYF.

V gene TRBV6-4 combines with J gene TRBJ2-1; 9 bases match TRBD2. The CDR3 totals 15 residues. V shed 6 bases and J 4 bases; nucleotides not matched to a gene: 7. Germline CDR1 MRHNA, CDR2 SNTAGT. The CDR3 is CASSPSGEIYNEQFF. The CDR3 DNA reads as TGTGCCAGCAGCCCTAGCGGGGAGATATACAATGAGCAGTTCTTC.

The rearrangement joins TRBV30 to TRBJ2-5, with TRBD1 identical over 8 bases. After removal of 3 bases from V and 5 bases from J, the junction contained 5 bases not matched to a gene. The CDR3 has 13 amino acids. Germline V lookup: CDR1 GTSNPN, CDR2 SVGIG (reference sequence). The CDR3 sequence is CAWSLTGAETQYF. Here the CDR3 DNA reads TGTGCCTGGAGCCTGACAGGGGCGGAGACCCAGTACTTC.

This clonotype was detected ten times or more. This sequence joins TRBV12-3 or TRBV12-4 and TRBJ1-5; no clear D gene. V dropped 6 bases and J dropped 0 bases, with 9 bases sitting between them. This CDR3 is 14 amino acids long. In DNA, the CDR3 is TGTGCCAGCAGCTACCCTAATAGCAATCAGCCCCAGCATTTT. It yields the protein CASSYPNSNQPQHF.

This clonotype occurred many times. DNA for the CDR3: TGCAGTGCTAGAGATCTCACTAGGGGGGACAATGAGCAGTTCTTC. It codes for CSARDLTRGDNEQFF. The rearrangement joins TRBV20-1 to TRBJ2-1; possibly TRBD1 or TRBD2 for D (6 bases each). Germline V gene data show CDR1 as DFQATT and CDR2 as SNEGSKA (reference sequence). This CDR3 is built from 15 residues. The V end was cut by 0 bases, the J end by 5 bases, with 14 bases between.

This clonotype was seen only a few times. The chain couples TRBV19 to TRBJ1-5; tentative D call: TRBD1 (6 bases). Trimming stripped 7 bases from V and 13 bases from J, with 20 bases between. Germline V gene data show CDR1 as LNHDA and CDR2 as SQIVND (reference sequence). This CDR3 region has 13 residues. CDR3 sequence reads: CASTPMGGQGQHF. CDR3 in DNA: TGTGCCAGTACCCCAATGGGGGGGCAGGGGCAGCATTTT.

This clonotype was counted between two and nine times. The CDR3 loop reads CASRTGTGVSPLHF. CDR3 DNA sequence: TGTGCCAGCAGGACCGGGACAGGGGTCTCACCCCTCCACTTT. The rearrangement joins TRBV12-3 or TRBV12-4 to TRBJ1-6; 10 bases fit TRBD1. The CDR3 has 14 amino acids. The J segment lost 10 bases and the V segment lost 6 bases, leaving 6 bases of the junction unmatched.

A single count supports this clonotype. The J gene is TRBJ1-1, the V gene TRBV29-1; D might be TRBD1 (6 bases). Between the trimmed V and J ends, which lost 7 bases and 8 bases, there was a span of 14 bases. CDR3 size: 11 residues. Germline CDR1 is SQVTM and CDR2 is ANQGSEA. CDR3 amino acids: CSARSGTEAFF. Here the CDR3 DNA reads TGCAGCGCCAGATCCGGGACAGAAGCTTTCTTT.

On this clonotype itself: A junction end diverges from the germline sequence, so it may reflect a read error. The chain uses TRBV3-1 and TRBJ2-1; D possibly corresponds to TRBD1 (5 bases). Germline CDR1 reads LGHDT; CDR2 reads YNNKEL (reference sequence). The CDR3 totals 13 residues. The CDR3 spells CAGSQGSNSEQFF. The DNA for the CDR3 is TGTGCCGGCAGCCAGGGTAGTAACAGTGAGCAGTTCTTC.

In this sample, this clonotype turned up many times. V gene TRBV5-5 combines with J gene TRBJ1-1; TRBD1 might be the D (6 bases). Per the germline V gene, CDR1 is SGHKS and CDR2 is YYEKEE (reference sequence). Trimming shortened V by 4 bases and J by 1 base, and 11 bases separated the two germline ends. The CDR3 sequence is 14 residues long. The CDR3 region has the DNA TGTGCCAGCAGCGGACAGACAGGGAACACTGAAGCTTTCTTT. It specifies CASSGQTGNTEAFF.

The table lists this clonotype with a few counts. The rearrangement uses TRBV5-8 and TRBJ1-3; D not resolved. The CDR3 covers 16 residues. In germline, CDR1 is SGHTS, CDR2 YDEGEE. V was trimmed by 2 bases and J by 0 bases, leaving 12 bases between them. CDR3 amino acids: CASSFGPPSSGNTIYF. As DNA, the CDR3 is TGTGCCAGCAGCTTTGGGCCTCCGAGCTCTGGAAACACCATATATTTT.

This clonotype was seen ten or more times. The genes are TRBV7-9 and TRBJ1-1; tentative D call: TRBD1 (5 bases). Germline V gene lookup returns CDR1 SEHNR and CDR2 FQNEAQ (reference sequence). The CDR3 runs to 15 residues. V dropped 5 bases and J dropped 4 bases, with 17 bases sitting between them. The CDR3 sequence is CASSGTGTVGTEAFF. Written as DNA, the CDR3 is TGTGCCAGCAGCGGCACCGGGACGGTGGGCACTGAAGCTTTCTTT.

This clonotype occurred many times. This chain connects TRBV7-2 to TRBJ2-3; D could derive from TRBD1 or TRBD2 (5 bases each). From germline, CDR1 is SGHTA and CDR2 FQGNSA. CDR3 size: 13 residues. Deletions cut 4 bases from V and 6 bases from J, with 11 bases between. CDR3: CASSWTLEDTQYF. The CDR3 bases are TGTGCCAGCAGCTGGACACTAGAGGATACGCAGTATTTT.

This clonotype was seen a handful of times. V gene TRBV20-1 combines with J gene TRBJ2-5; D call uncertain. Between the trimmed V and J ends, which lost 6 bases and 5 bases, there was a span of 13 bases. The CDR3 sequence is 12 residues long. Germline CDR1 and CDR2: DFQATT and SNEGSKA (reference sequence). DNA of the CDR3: TGCAGTGCCCCGACCCCCTCCGAGACCCAGTACTTC. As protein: CSAPTPSETQYF.

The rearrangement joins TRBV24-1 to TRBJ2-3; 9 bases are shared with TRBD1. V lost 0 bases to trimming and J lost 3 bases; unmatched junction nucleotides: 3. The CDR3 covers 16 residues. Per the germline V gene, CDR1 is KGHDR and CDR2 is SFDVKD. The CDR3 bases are TGTGCCACCAGTGATTTGGGACAGGGGAAGACAGATACGCAGTATTTT. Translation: CATSDLGQGKTDTQYF.

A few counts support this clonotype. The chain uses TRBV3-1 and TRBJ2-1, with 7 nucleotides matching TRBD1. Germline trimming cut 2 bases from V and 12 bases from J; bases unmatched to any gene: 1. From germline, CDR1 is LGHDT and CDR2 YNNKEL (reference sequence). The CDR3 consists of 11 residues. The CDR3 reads CASSQRDRQFF. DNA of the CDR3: TGTGCCAGCAGCCAACGGGACAGGCAGTTCTTC.

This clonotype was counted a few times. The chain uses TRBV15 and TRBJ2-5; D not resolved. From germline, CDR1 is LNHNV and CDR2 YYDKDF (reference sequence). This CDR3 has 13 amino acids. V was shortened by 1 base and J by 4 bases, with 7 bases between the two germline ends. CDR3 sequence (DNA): TGTGCCACCAGCAGAGTGGTGAGAGAGACCCAGTACTTC. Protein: CATSRVVRETQYF.

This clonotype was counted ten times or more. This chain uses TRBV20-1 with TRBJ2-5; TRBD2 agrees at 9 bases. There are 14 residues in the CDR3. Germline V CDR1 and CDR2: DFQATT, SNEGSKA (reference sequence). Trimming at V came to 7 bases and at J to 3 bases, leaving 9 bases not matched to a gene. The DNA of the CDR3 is TGCAGTGTCTATCGGACTAGCGCGGAAGAGACCCAGTACTTC. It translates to CSVYRTSAEETQYF.